Each of the 31 T cell receptor beta chains below was sequenced from the same sample in a study of blood T cell repertoires in COVID-19. Measured with immunoSEQ multiplex PCR; TCRdb has only the in-frame clones, and not every one. Here the sample spans under 150,000 clones, approximately 81% being singletons. Sequencing input: peripheral blood. Receptor source: a man aged 60 to 69 with acute or convalescent COVID-19.

This chain links TRBV5-4 with TRBJ2-3; 8 bases are shared with TRBD2. The junction had 3 bases not matched to a gene; V was cut back by 4 bases and J by 5 bases. The CDR3 extends over 13 amino acids. Germline V gives CDR1 SGHNT, CDR2 YYREEE (reference sequence). CDR3 residues: CASSREGRDTQYF. CDR3 bases: TGTGCCAGCAGCCGGGAGGGCCGAGATACGCAGTATTTT. The entire variable domain, with the rest obtained from reference TRBV5-4 and TRBJ2-3, is as follows: ETGVTQSPTHLIKTRGQQVTLRCSSQSGHNTVSWYQQALGQGPQFIFQYYREEENGRGNFPPRFSGLQFPNYSSELNVNALELDDSALYLCASSREGRDTQYFGPGTRLTVL.

A note on this clone: Other DNA sequences in this specimen translate into the identical CDR3. The V gene is TRBV29-1, the J gene TRBJ1-1, with TRBD1 matching 7 bases. CDR1 and CDR2 (germline): SQVTM, ANQGSEA. Trimming at V came to 2 bases and at J to 4 bases, leaving 1 base not matched to a gene. The CDR3 covers 12 residues. Here the CDR3 reads CSVEPGGTEAFF. In nucleotides, the CDR3 is TGCAGCGTTGAACCAGGGGGCACTGAAGCTTTCTTT.

J is TRBJ1-5 and V is TRBV7-2, with D maybe TRBD1 (5 bases). CDR3 length: 13 residues. V lost 5 bases to trimming and J lost 7 bases, with 12 bases between them. Germline assignment: CDR1 SGHTA and CDR2 FQGNSA. CDR3 DNA: TGTGCCAGCAGCGGGGAGGGGTACCAGCCCCAGCATTTT. Residues: CASSGEGYQPQHF. Looking up the rest from reference TRBV7-2 and TRBJ1-5 gives the full variable domain: GAGVSQSPSNKVTEKGKDVELRCDPISGHTALYWYRQSLGQGLEFLIYFQGNSAPDKSGLPSDRFSAERTGGSVSTLTIQRTQQEDSAVYLCASSGEGYQPQHFGDGTRLSIL.

The rearrangement links TRBV5-1 to TRBJ2-2; tentative D call: TRBD1 (5 bases). V was clipped by 2 bases and J by 2 bases, with 10 bases between them. The CDR3 consists of 15 residues. CDR1 is SGHRS and CDR2 is YFSETQ in the germline V gene. The CDR3 sequence is CASSLGHVNTGELFF. The CDR3 DNA is TGCGCCAGCAGCTTAGGACACGTAAACACCGGGGAGCTGTTTTTT.

The chain recombines TRBV10-2 with TRBJ1-4; a weak D match, TRBD1 (6 bases). CDR3 length: 16 residues. Per the germline V gene, CDR1 is WSHSY and CDR2 is SAAADI. V lost 4 bases and J 0 bases, leaving 12 bases between the germline ends. This chain's CDR3 is CASSGQGIATNEKLFF. The CDR3 region has the DNA TGCGCCAGCAGTGGTCAGGGGATCGCAACTAATGAAAAACTGTTTTTT.

The CDR3: CASSPFGETGELFF. The CDR3 coding sequence is TGTGCCAGCTCACCCTTTGGAGAAACCGGGGAGCTGTTTTTT. V is TRBV18 and J is TRBJ2-2, with D uncertain. The CDR3 has 14 amino acids. Per germline, CDR1 KGHSH and CDR2 LQKENI. Trimming removed 3 bases from V and 5 bases from J, with 10 bases in between.

This chain uses TRBV7-2 with TRBJ1-4; 7 positions match TRBD1. Germline CDR1 reads SGHTA; CDR2 reads FQGNSA. CDR3 size: 16 residues. Unmatched junction bases numbered 7, after V lost 2 bases and J lost 4 bases. CDR3 DNA sequence: TGTGCCAGCAGCTTAATGGGGACAGAAAATAATGAAAAACTGTTTTTT. It codes for CASSLMGTENNEKLFF.

Written as DNA, the CDR3 is TGTGCCAGCTCACGACCGAGCGGTTCTGGGGAGCAGTACTTC. Residues: CASSRPSGSGEQYF. The chain employs TRBV18 and TRBJ2-7; D might be TRBD2 (5 bases). The CDR3 sequence is 14 residues long. Per the germline V gene, CDR1 is KGHSH and CDR2 is LQKENI. V lost 4 bases to trimming and J lost 7 bases, with 17 bases between them. The full variable domain, rest sourced from reference TRBV18 and TRBJ2-7, is NAGVMQNPRHLVRRRGQEARLRCSPMKGHSHVYWYRQLPEEGLKFMVYLQKENIIDESGMPKERFSAEFPKEGPSILRIQQVVRGDSAAYFCASSRPSGSGEQYFGPGTRLTVT.

This clone came up once. J is TRBJ2-1 and V is TRBV10-2; 8 bases fit TRBD1. V dropped 6 bases and J dropped 2; count of bases not matched to a gene: 3. CDR1 is WSHSY and CDR2 is SAAADI in the germline V gene. This CDR3 contains 14 residues. This CDR3 is CASRGQGPYNEQFF. Here the CDR3 DNA reads TGCGCCAGCAGAGGACAGGGACCCTACAATGAGCAGTTCTTC.

V is TRBV27 and J is TRBJ1-4; TRBD1 matches 7 bases. The CDR3 runs to 14 residues. Looked up from germline, CDR1 is MNHEY and CDR2 is SMNVEV (reference sequence). The V and J ends lost 4 bases and 6 bases, in that order; junction bases with no gene match: 5. This CDR3 reads CASSSRGRYEKLFF. The DNA of the CDR3 is TGTGCCAGCAGTTCTAGGGGGCGTTATGAAAAACTGTTTTTT.

J is TRBJ1-4 and V is TRBV4-1; perhaps TRBD1 as D (6 bases). This CDR3 comprises 16 residues. Germline V CDR1 and CDR2: MGHRA, YSYEKL. V was clipped by 3 bases and J by 7 bases, with 18 bases between them. This chain's CDR3 is CASSQAITGYIEKLFF. CDR3 in DNA: TGCGCCAGCAGCCAGGCAATTACAGGGTACATTGAAAAACTGTTTTTT.

This clone showed up just once. V usage is TRBV30 and J usage is TRBJ1-5, with TRBD1 matching 7 bases. Germline CDR1 is GTSNPN and CDR2 is SVGIG (reference sequence). Germline trimming cut 4 bases from V and 1 base from J; bases unmatched to any gene: 10. CDR3 length: 16 amino acids. The CDR3 loop is CAWIQGDRASNQPQHF. As DNA, the CDR3 is TGTGCCTGGATTCAAGGCGACAGGGCCAGCAATCAGCCCCAGCATTTT.

The chain uses TRBV7-3 and TRBJ1-1; D gene ambiguous. There are 14 residues in the CDR3. Trimming left V 5 bases short and J 6 bases short, with 16 bases between. Germline assignment: CDR1 SGHTA and CDR2 FQGTGA. In DNA, the CDR3 is TGTGCCAGCAGCCCCCGTGCCGGTCCGGCTGAAGCTTTCTTT. Its protein product is CASSPRAGPAEAFF.

The chain recombines TRBV7-2 with TRBJ1-1; 8 bases are a match to TRBD1. V was pared by 4 bases and J by 1 base, with 5 bases of the junction left unmatched. Germline V gene sequence: CDR1 SGHTA, CDR2 FQGNSA. This CDR3 has 15 amino acids. The CDR3 region is CASSWGQVSNTEAFF. Here the CDR3 DNA reads TGTGCCAGCAGCTGGGGACAGGTTTCGAACACTGAAGCTTTCTTT. The entire variable domain, with the rest obtained from reference TRBV7-2 and TRBJ1-1, is as follows: GAGVSQSPSNKVTEKGKDVELRCDPISGHTALYWYRQSLGQGLEFLIYFQGNSAPDKSGLPSDRFSAERTGGSVSTLTIQRTQQEDSAVYLCASSWGQVSNTEAFFGQGTRLTVV.

Here the CDR3 DNA reads TGTGCCAGCAGCACCGGGACAGCCTTATATGGCTACACCTTC. It is translated as CASSTGTALYGYTF. The chain uses TRBV5-4 and TRBJ1-2; TRBD1 aligns across 7 bases. Germline-derived CDR1 and CDR2 are SGHNT and YYREEE (reference sequence). The CDR3 runs to 14 residues. V gave up 4 bases and J gave up 5 bases; unmatched junction bases: 8.

This clone was counted only a few times. This chain uses TRBV19 with TRBJ1-1, with D perhaps matching TRBD1 (6 bases). V was clipped by 6 bases and J by 7 bases, with 18 bases between them. CDR1 and CDR2 (germline): LNHDA, SQIVND (reference sequence). CDR3 length: 14 residues. The CDR3 sequence: CASRSFRGINEAFF. The CDR3 DNA reads TGTGCCAGTAGATCCTTCAGGGGAATCAATGAAGCTTTCTTT.

This CDR3 is CASSELAGPYQETQYF. CDR3 DNA: TGTGCCAGCAGTGAACTAGCGGGACCGTACCAAGAGACCCAGTACTTC. J is TRBJ2-5 and V is TRBV2, with 9 bases lining up with TRBD2. Germline V gene lookup returns CDR1 SNHLY and CDR2 FYNNEI. V shed 2 bases and J 0 bases; nucleotides not matched to a gene: 4. The CDR3 extends over 16 amino acids.

This clone was seen a single time. This chain joins TRBV23-1 and TRBJ1-3, with D perhaps matching TRBD1 (6 bases). TRBV23-1 is filed as an ORF, its function uncertain. The CDR3 totals 17 residues. V was cut by 2 bases and J by 4 bases, with 18 bases left in between. The CDR3 protein is CASSQAKLGARGNTIYF. The CDR3, as DNA: TGCGCCAGCAGTCAAGCGAAGCTGGGGGCGCGGGGAAACACCATATATTTT.

This clone was recorded once. The V and J genes are TRBV6-5 and TRBJ2-3; TRBD1 matches at 9 bases. The CDR3 is 14 amino acids. V gave up 6 bases and J gave up 4 bases; unmatched junction bases: 5. Germline lookup yields CDR1 MNHEY and CDR2 SVGAGI. DNA for the CDR3: TGTGCCAGCAGGGGACAGGGTCGGGCAGATACGCAGTATTTT. Residues: CASRGQGRADTQYF.

The chain combines TRBV5-4 with TRBJ2-1, with 9 bases that match TRBD2. Trimming cost V 2 bases and J 7 bases; bases outside gene matches: 7. Germline CDR1 is SGHNT and CDR2 is YYREEE (reference sequence). The length of the CDR3 is 15 residues. CDR3 residues: CASSFRRGGPNEQFF. Written as DNA, the CDR3 is TGTGCCAGCAGCTTCCGGCGGGGGGGCCCAAATGAGCAGTTCTTC.

The V and J genes are TRBV27 and TRBJ2-2; D might be TRBD1 (6 bases). CDR3 size: 15 residues. Between the trimmed V and J ends, which lost 3 bases and 0 bases, there was a span of 8 bases. Germline V CDR1 and CDR2: MNHEY, SMNVEV (reference sequence). CDR3 DNA: TGTGCCAGCAGTTTGACAGGAGCGAACACCGGGGAGCTGTTTTTT. Translated: CASSLTGANTGELFF.

The chain uses TRBV7-6 and TRBJ1-2; 12 bases are shared with TRBD1. Trimming removed 5 bases from V and 4 bases from J; junction bases left unmatched: 8. CDR1 SGHVS and CDR2 FNYEAQ come from the germline V gene. The CDR3 length is 16 residues. For the CDR3, the DNA is TGTGCCAGCAGCGGGGGACAGGGGGCGCTTGTCTATGGCTACACCTTC. Its protein product is CASSGGQGALVYGYTF.

The chain couples TRBV29-1 to TRBJ2-5; 9 bases map to TRBD1. Trimming at V came to 7 bases and at J to 5 bases, leaving 11 bases not matched to a gene. Germline V gene data show CDR1 as SQVTM and CDR2 as ANQGSEA. The CDR3 is made up of 14 amino acids. The CDR3 loop reads CSAARTGTGETQYF. CDR3 DNA sequence: TGCAGCGCAGCCCGGACAGGGACAGGGGAGACCCAGTACTTC. The full variable domain, in which reference TRBV29-1 and TRBJ2-5 provide the parts outside the CDR3, is SAVISQKPSRDICQRGTSLTIQCQVDSQVTMMFWYRQQPGQSLTLIATANQGSEATYESGFVIDKFPISRPNLTFSTLTVSNMSPEDSSIYLCSAARTGTGETQYFGPGTRLLVL.

This chain joins TRBV5-6 and TRBJ1-2; 7 nucleotides agree with TRBD1. The V gene's germline CDR1 is SGHDT and CDR2 YYEEEE. Trimming removed 0 bases from V and 1 base from J; junction bases left unmatched: 3. CDR3 size: 15 residues. The CDR3 reads CASSLGGGRNYGYTF. The CDR3 bases are TGTGCCAGCAGCTTGGGAGGGGGCCGTAACTATGGCTACACCTTC.

V and J are TRBV27 and TRBJ2-5; TRBD1 might be the D (6 bases). The CDR3 is made up of 17 amino acids. V lost 5 bases, J lost 3 bases, and 22 bases lay in between. Germline values: CDR1 MNHEY, CDR2 SMNVEV (reference sequence). This CDR3 reads CASSETGHPEPKETQYF. DNA of the CDR3: TGTGCCAGCAGTGAGACAGGACACCCAGAACCCAAAGAGACCCAGTACTTC.

The rearrangement joins TRBV28 to TRBJ2-7, with 9 positions matching TRBD1. The CDR3 spans 16 residues. Germline assignment: CDR1 MDHEN and CDR2 SYDVKM. Trimming removed 5 bases from V and 3 bases from J; junction bases left unmatched: 11. This CDR3 is CASSPHLGQGNYEQYF. The CDR3 DNA follows: TGTGCCAGCAGTCCCCACCTGGGACAGGGAAACTACGAGCAGTACTTC.

The CDR3 reads CASSQTQGDAYEQYF. In nucleotides, the CDR3 is TGTGCCAGCAGCCAGACACAGGGAGATGCCTACGAGCAGTACTTC. V usage is TRBV11-2 and J usage is TRBJ2-7; D is possibly TRBD1 (6 bases). CDR1 and CDR2 from the germline V gene are SGHAT and FQNNGV. Deletions cut 5 bases from V and 2 bases from J, with 16 bases between. This CDR3 has 15 residues. Variable domain in full (rest from reference TRBV11-2 and TRBJ2-7): EAGVAQSPRYKIIEKRQSVAFWCNPISGHATLYWYQQILGQGPKLLIQFQNNGVVDDSQLPKDRFSAERLKGVDSTLKIQPAKLEDSAVYLCASSQTQGDAYEQYFGPGTRLTVT.

The chain joins TRBV29-1 to TRBJ2-7; D unresolved. Germline V gene data show CDR1 as SQVTM and CDR2 as ANQGSEA. The V end lost 0 bases, the J end lost 6 bases, and 9 bases lay between the germline ends. The CDR3 covers 12 residues. The CDR3, as DNA: TGCAGCGTTGAAGATCGCGCTCGCGAGCAGTACTTC. As protein: CSVEDRAREQYF.

V gene TRBV5-4 combines with J gene TRBJ2-5; 9 bases fit TRBD1. Germline trimming cut 5 bases from V and 3 bases from J; bases unmatched to any gene: 11. The CDR3 length is 16 residues. Germline V gene data show CDR1 as SGHNT and CDR2 as YYREEE (reference sequence). The CDR3 loop is CASSSYRGPREETQYF. The CDR3 region has the DNA TGTGCCAGCAGTTCCTACAGGGGGCCGAGGGAAGAGACCCAGTACTTC.

V and J are TRBV28 and TRBJ2-7, with no clear D. From germline, CDR1 is MDHEN and CDR2 SYDVKM. This CDR3 has 17 amino acids. V was shortened by 3 bases and J by 3 bases, with 21 bases between the two germline ends. The CDR3 spells CASSLYVYDGVDYEQYF. In nucleotides, the CDR3 is TGTGCCAGCAGTTTGTATGTATACGACGGAGTGGACTACGAGCAGTACTTC.

The chain recombines TRBV30 with TRBJ1-1; D gene unclear. With 3 bases removed from V and 6 bases from J, the gap between germline ends came to 14 bases. CDR1 is GTSNPN and CDR2 is SVGIG in the germline V gene (reference sequence). The CDR3 length is 13 residues. CDR3 residues: CAWRVGGGAEAFF. The CDR3, as DNA: TGTGCCTGGAGGGTAGGAGGAGGAGCTGAAGCTTTCTTT.